These 32 T cell receptor beta chains were all obtained from the same sample, sequenced in a study of blood T cell repertoires in COVID-19. The repertoire was sequenced with immunoSEQ multiplex PCR; TCRdb's copy has only in-frame clones and lacks some. The sample includes about 200,000 clones, under 90% of them seen just once. Sequencing was done on a sample of peripheral blood. The receptors stem from a woman over 75 with COVID-19, enrolled during active disease.

The V call is TRBV5-1, the J call TRBJ2-7; a weak D match, TRBD1 (6 bases). Trimming cost V 1 base and J 6 bases, with 14 bases left between them. Germline CDR1 SGHRS, CDR2 YFSETQ. The CDR3 contains 14 residues. The CDR3 loop reads CASSLSAGESEQYF. In nucleotides, the CDR3 is TGCGCCAGCAGCTTGAGCGCAGGGGAATCCGAGCAGTACTTC.

This rearrangement joins TRBV5-4 to TRBJ1-2, with D unclear. This CDR3 has 15 amino acids. The V end lost 2 bases, the J end lost 5 bases, and 16 bases lay between the germline ends. From germline, CDR1 is SGHNT and CDR2 YYREEE (reference sequence). The CDR3: CASSLDGRKEYGYTF. In DNA, the CDR3 is TGTGCCAGCAGCTTAGACGGAAGGAAGGAGTATGGCTACACCTTC.

This clone was counted a single time. The chain recombines TRBV10-3 with TRBJ1-2, with D perhaps TRBD1 (6 bases). The V gene's germline CDR1 is ENHRY and CDR2 SYGVKD. The CDR3 contains 15 residues. V lost 5 bases to trimming and J lost 4 bases, with 17 bases between them. The CDR3 region has the DNA TGTGCCATCAGTCGGTCCGGGGGGCAGGGCTATGGCTACACCTTC. Its translation: CAISRSGGQGYGYTF.

This rearrangement joins TRBV18 to TRBJ1-1; tentative D call: TRBD1 (5 bases). The CDR3 has 15 amino acids. V was cut by 4 bases and J by 3 bases, with 15 bases left in between. In germline, CDR1 is KGHSH, CDR2 LQKENI. For the CDR3, the DNA is TGTGCCAGCTCACAAGGCAGGGCTCAGGACACTGAAGCTTTCTTT. Translation gives CASSQGRAQDTEAFF.

The chain combines TRBV3-1 (or the pseudogene TRBV3-2) with TRBJ1-5; maybe TRBD1 (6 bases). Trimming removed 8 bases at V and 4 bases at J, with 15 bases between. The germline CDR1 and CDR2 sequences are LGHDT and YNNKEL (reference sequence). This CDR3 region has 14 residues. This chain's CDR3 is CASGGALGNQPQHF. For the CDR3, the DNA is TGTGCCAGCGGGGGGGCATTGGGTAATCAGCCCCAGCATTTT.

The J gene is TRBJ2-7, the V gene TRBV25-1; D possibly corresponds to TRBD1 (5 bases). This CDR3 spans 11 amino acids. From germline, CDR1 is MGHDK and CDR2 SYGVNS. V was cut by 6 bases and J by 11 bases, with 14 bases left in between. The DNA for the CDR3 is TGTGCCAGCAGGGGGCACGCAGTGGAGTACTTC. Its translation is CASRGHAVEYF.

V and J are TRBV18 and TRBJ2-1, with 9 bases aligning to TRBD2. Germline trimming cut 2 bases from V and 12 bases from J; bases unmatched to any gene: 8. The CDR3 has 14 amino acids. Germline V gene data show CDR1 as KGHSH and CDR2 as LQKENI. The CDR3 nucleotides are TGTGCCAGCTCACCAATTGAGCGGGGGGACGCGCAGTTCTTC. It specifies CASSPIERGDAQFF.

V usage is TRBV5-1 and J usage is TRBJ2-1, with 9 bases lining up with TRBD2. Germline values: CDR1 SGHRS, CDR2 YFSETQ. V lost 4 bases to trimming and J lost 7 bases; unmatched junction nucleotides: 12. The CDR3 sequence is 16 residues long. CDR3: CASSTAGTSRLNEQFF. In nucleotides, the CDR3 is TGCGCCAGCAGCACAGCCGGGACTAGCCGCTTGAATGAGCAGTTCTTC.

CDR3 residues: CASSLSGQGQETQYF. The DNA for the CDR3 is TGCGCCAGCAGCTTGTCGGGACAGGGACAAGAGACCCAGTACTTC. The gene calls are TRBV5-1 and TRBJ2-5, with 9 bases that match TRBD1. Germline V gene sequence: CDR1 SGHRS, CDR2 YFSETQ. CDR3 size: 15 residues. Trimming took 1 base from V and 2 from J; bases not matched to a gene: 3.

In this sample, this clone turned up a few times. This rearrangement joins TRBV15 to TRBJ2-1; D not certain. The length of the CDR3 is 13 residues. V gave up 7 bases and J gave up 10 bases, with 17 bases separating them. Germline CDR1 reads LNHNV; CDR2 reads YYDKDF (reference sequence). The CDR3: CATTDSVGAEQFF. The CDR3 bases are TGTGCCACCACCGACTCAGTCGGCGCCGAGCAGTTCTTC.

Concerning this clone: Its ends do not fully match the called genes, so a read error is possible. The rearrangement joins TRBV28 to TRBJ2-7, with TRBD1 matching over 7 bases. The CDR3 is 11 amino acids. Germline V lookup: CDR1 MDHEN, CDR2 SYDVKM. The CDR3 here is CASSLLDRSDF. The CDR3 DNA reads as TGTGCCAGCAGTCTCTTGGACAGGTCCGACTTC. The whole variable domain, remainder taken from reference TRBV28 and TRBJ2-7, is DVKVTQSSRYLVKRTGEKVFLECVQDMDHENMFWYRQDPGLGLRLIYFSYDVKMKEKGDIPEGYSVSREKKERFSLILESASTNQTSMYLCASSLLDRSDFGPGTRLTVT.

The chain recombines TRBV6-1 with TRBJ1-5; D may be TRBD1 (5 bases). Germline values: CDR1 MNHNS, CDR2 SASEGT. CDR3 size: 16 residues. Deletions cut 2 bases from V and 2 bases from J, with 13 bases between. The CDR3 bases are TGTGCCAGCAGTGAACGGTCAGGGATTGGCAATCAGCCCCAGCATTTT. It is translated as CASSERSGIGNQPQHF.

The chain combines TRBV25-1 with TRBJ1-6; D perhaps matches TRBD1 (5 bases). CDR1 is MGHDK and CDR2 is SYGVNS in the germline V gene. This CDR3 has 13 residues. V gave up 7 bases and J gave up 7 bases, with 11 bases separating them. The CDR3 DNA sequence: TGTGCCAGCACCCCCCAGGGAAATTCACCCCTCCACTTT. As protein: CASTPQGNSPLHF.

Turning to this clone: Other DNA sequences in this specimen translate into the identical CDR3. The chain employs TRBV5-1 and TRBJ2-7; 8 bases map to TRBD1. V was pared by 4 bases and J by 3 bases, with 6 bases of the junction left unmatched. The CDR3 consists of 14 residues. Germline V gives CDR1 SGHRS, CDR2 YFSETQ. The CDR3 reads CASSPGQGGYEQYF. In nucleotides, the CDR3 is TGCGCCAGCAGCCCCGGACAGGGAGGCTACGAGCAGTACTTC.

V usage is TRBV7-9 and J usage is TRBJ2-3; weak D call: TRBD2 (5 bases). V lost 5 bases and J 0 bases, leaving 15 bases between the germline ends. Germline loops: CDR1 SEHNR, CDR2 FQNEAQ (reference sequence). The CDR3 is made up of 16 amino acids. The CDR3 spells CASSAGDVTSTDTQYF. The DNA of the CDR3 is TGTGCCAGCAGCGCCGGGGATGTAACTAGCACAGATACGCAGTATTTT. The whole variable domain, remainder taken from reference TRBV7-9 and TRBJ2-3, is DTGVSQNPRHKITKRGQNVTFRCDPISEHNRLYWYRQTLGQGPEFLTYFQNEAQLEKSRLLSDRFSAERPKGSFSTLEIQRTEQGDSAMYLCASSAGDVTSTDTQYFGPGTRLTVL.

V is TRBV9 and J is TRBJ1-3, with a weak D call TRBD1 (6 bases). Trimming cost V 4 bases and J 0 bases, with 17 bases left between them. The CDR3 is made up of 17 amino acids. Germline lookup yields CDR1 SGDLS and CDR2 YYNGEE. In nucleotides, the CDR3 is TGTGCCAGCAGCAGCCACGATACAGGGTACTCTGGAAACACCATATATTTT. Translated: CASSSHDTGYSGNTIYF.

This clone was detected a few times. The J gene is TRBJ2-7, the V gene TRBV5-1; 8 bases line up with TRBD1. The CDR3 length is 13 residues. V lost 4 bases to trimming and J lost 3 bases; unmatched junction nucleotides: 3. Germline V gene sequence: CDR1 SGHRS, CDR2 YFSETQ. CDR3 sequence: CASSVGTGYEQYF. The CDR3 DNA sequence: TGCGCCAGCAGCGTCGGGACAGGCTACGAGCAGTACTTC.

This chain links TRBV2 with TRBJ1-4; D gene unclear. V was shortened by 10 bases and J by 7 bases, with 19 bases between the two germline ends. The CDR3 extends over 14 amino acids. Per germline, CDR1 SNHLY and CDR2 FYNNEI. The CDR3 coding sequence is TGTGCCACCATGAACCTTTTTGGGAGTGAAAAACTGTTTTTT. This encodes CATMNLFGSEKLFF.

The chain combines TRBV4-1 with TRBJ1-2; 7 bases align to TRBD1. This CDR3 is 15 amino acids long. The V and J ends lost 0 bases and 2 bases, in that order; junction bases with no gene match: 3. Germline lookup yields CDR1 MGHRA and CDR2 YSYEKL. The CDR3, as DNA: TGCGCCAGCAGCCAAGACTGGGACAGCAACTATGGCTACACCTTC. Translation: CASSQDWDSNYGYTF.

The chain employs TRBV18 and TRBJ2-7; TRBD1 agrees at 7 bases. In germline, CDR1 is KGHSH, CDR2 LQKENI. CDR3 length: 13 residues. The trim removed 3 bases at V and 6 bases at J, leaving 5 bases unmatched. The CDR3 is CASSPQGVGEQYF. The CDR3 DNA is TGTGCCAGCTCACCCCAGGGGGTAGGCGAGCAGTACTTC. Variable domain in full (rest from reference TRBV18 and TRBJ2-7): NAGVMQNPRHLVRRRGQEARLRCSPMKGHSHVYWYRQLPEEGLKFMVYLQKENIIDESGMPKERFSAEFPKEGPSILRIQQVVRGDSAAYFCASSPQGVGEQYFGPGTRLTVT.

V gene TRBV6-5 combines with J gene TRBJ1-6, with 9 nucleotides matching TRBD1. The CDR3 totals 15 residues. Germline trimming cut 11 bases from V and 8 bases from J; bases unmatched to any gene: 13. Germline lookup yields CDR1 MNHEY and CDR2 SVGAGI. CDR3: CAANRQGGLDSPLHF. CDR3 sequence (DNA): TGTGCCGCCAACCGACAGGGGGGGCTGGATTCACCCCTCCACTTT.

J is TRBJ2-1 and V is TRBV12-5; D perhaps matches TRBD2 (6 bases). V dropped 7 bases and J dropped 4 bases, with 14 bases sitting between them. Germline V lookup: CDR1 LGHNT, CDR2 FRNRAP. CDR3 length: 14 amino acids. CDR3 nucleotide sequence: TGTGCTAGTGCCCTTGGGGGAGGATACAATGAGCAGTTCTTC. This gives the protein CASALGGGYNEQFF.

The genes are TRBV28 and TRBJ2-7; D is perhaps TRBD2 (7 bases). The CDR3 is made up of 13 amino acids. Between the trimmed V and J ends, which lost 3 bases and 7 bases, there was a span of 13 bases. Germline CDR1 is MDHEN and CDR2 is SYDVKM. This CDR3 is CASSLTGGWEQYF. The CDR3 DNA reads TGTGCCAGCAGTTTGACGGGGGGCTGGGAGCAGTACTTC.

CDR3 in DNA: TGTGCCAGCAGCCCCCTTAACCACAGGGAGTTCACAGATACGCAGTATTTT. It encodes CASSPLNHREFTDTQYF. The rearrangement uses TRBV14 and TRBJ2-3; D possibly corresponds to TRBD1 (6 bases). Trimming cost V 4 bases and J 2 bases, with 19 bases left between them. CDR1 and CDR2 (germline): SGHDN, FVKESK. The CDR3 has 17 amino acids. Full variable domain (outside the CDR3, taken from reference TRBV14 and TRBJ2-3): EAGVTQFPSHSVIEKGQTVTLRCDPISGHDNLYWYRRVMGKEIKFLLHFVKESKQDESGMPNNRFLAERTGGTYSTLKVQPAELEDSGVYFCASSPLNHREFTDTQYFGPGTRLTVL.

In its sample, this clone was seen once. This chain uses TRBV7-2 with TRBJ1-3; no firm D call. This CDR3 is built from 15 residues. Germline CDR1 is SGHTA and CDR2 is FQGNSA. Deletions cut 1 base from V and 0 bases from J, with 7 bases between. This CDR3 reads CASSLVSSSGNTIYF. The DNA of the CDR3 is TGTGCCAGCAGCTTAGTGTCCAGCTCTGGAAACACCATATATTTT.

The V and J genes are TRBV6-6 and TRBJ1-6; D call uncertain. Germline lookup yields CDR1 MNHNY and CDR2 SVGAGI (reference sequence). The CDR3 covers 12 residues. Trimming stripped 5 bases from V and 9 bases from J, with 8 bases between. The CDR3 DNA follows: TGTGCCAGCAGTCCCCCGGGTTCACCCCTCCACTTT. Its translation is CASSPPGSPLHF.

This chain connects TRBV5-1 to TRBJ1-2; D unresolved. Trimming shortened V by 0 bases and J by 8 bases, and 11 bases separated the two germline ends. The germline gives CDR1 SGHRS, CDR2 YFSETQ. The CDR3 sequence is 13 residues long. The CDR3 region is CASSLAGDEGYTF. DNA of the CDR3: TGCGCCAGCAGCTTGGCCGGGGATGAAGGCTACACCTTC. Filled out from reference TRBV5-1 and TRBJ1-2, the complete variable domain reads KAGVTQTPRYLIKTRGQQVTLSCSPISGHRSVSWYQQTPGQGLQFLFEYFSETQRNKGNFPGRFSGRQFSNSRSEMNVSTLELGDSALYLCASSLAGDEGYTFGSGTRLTVV.

The chain combines TRBV28 with TRBJ2-7; 10 nucleotides agree with TRBD2. Trimming removed 2 bases from V and 0 bases from J; junction bases left unmatched: 7. The CDR3 spans 17 residues. Germline CDR1 MDHEN, CDR2 SYDVKM. The CDR3 sequence is CASSLRLAGASSYEQYF. The CDR3, as DNA: TGTGCCAGCAGTTTAAGGCTAGCGGGGGCGAGCTCCTACGAGCAGTACTTC.

The rearrangement uses TRBV7-8 and TRBJ1-3; no definite D call. CDR1 SGHVS and CDR2 FQNEAQ come from the germline V gene. This CDR3 is 16 amino acids long. The V end lost 1 base, the J end lost 1 base, and 11 bases lay between the germline ends. Here the CDR3 reads CASSLGRWESGNTIYF. The CDR3 nucleotides read TGTGCCAGCAGCTTAGGACGATGGGAGTCTGGAAACACCATATATTTT.

The chain is built from TRBV29-1 and TRBJ2-1; 7 bases align to TRBD1. V lost 7 bases to trimming and J lost 9 bases; unmatched junction nucleotides: 12. The CDR3 spans 13 residues. Germline V gene sequence: CDR1 SQVTM, CDR2 ANQGSEA. The CDR3 DNA reads as TGCAGCGCCTCCCCCAGGGGGTTAGCTGAGCAGTTCTTC. Translating gives CSASPRGLAEQFF.

V usage is TRBV5-4 and J usage is TRBJ2-1; 8 bases map to TRBD1. CDR1 and CDR2 (germline): SGHNT, YYREEE (reference sequence). CDR3 size: 15 residues. Trimming removed 2 bases from V and 7 bases from J; junction bases left unmatched: 8. The CDR3 here is CASSFSTGGRNEQFF. Written as DNA, the CDR3 is TGTGCCAGCAGCTTCAGTACAGGGGGGAGAAATGAGCAGTTCTTC.

The chain employs TRBV7-3 and TRBJ2-3, with TRBD2 as a possible D gene (6 bases). CDR1 and CDR2 (germline): SGHTA, FQGTGA. Trimming removed 5 bases at V and 4 bases at J, with 19 bases between. There are 16 residues in the CDR3. DNA of the CDR3: TGTGCCAGCAGCCGGAGGGGCCTTGGGGTTGCAGATACGCAGTATTTT. Translated, it gives CASSRRGLGVADTQYF.